This T cell receptor (beta chain) derives from a study of blood T cell repertoires in COVID-19. On the study more broadly: From the United States, Italy and Spain came samples of acute and convalescent COVID-19. From T cells, B-cell-depleted T cells, or PBMCs came the material, which was cDNA or gDNA.

In the original processing: Cell counts per sample came from amplifying reference gene primers. Some clones are missing from TCRdb's copy, which holds only in-frame ones; the method was immunoSEQ multiplex PCR. V and J calls and clone size are given by that table; D and trimming were obtained from the DNA. The sample records 190,000 or so clones, 83% being singletons. Sequencing was performed on peripheral blood. The sequence was obtained from a man aged 50-60 years with active or convalescent COVID-19.

CDR3 amino acids: CASSLRQGLTGELFF. CDR3 sequence (DNA): TGTGCCAGCAGTTTACGACAGGGACTCACCGGGGAGCTGTTTTTT. The V gene is TRBV27, the J gene TRBJ2-2; D is perhaps TRBD1 (7 bases). Trimming took 2 bases from V and 4 from J, leaving 11 bases between them. Looked up from germline, CDR1 is MNHEY and CDR2 is SMNVEV (reference sequence). The CDR3 totals 15 residues.